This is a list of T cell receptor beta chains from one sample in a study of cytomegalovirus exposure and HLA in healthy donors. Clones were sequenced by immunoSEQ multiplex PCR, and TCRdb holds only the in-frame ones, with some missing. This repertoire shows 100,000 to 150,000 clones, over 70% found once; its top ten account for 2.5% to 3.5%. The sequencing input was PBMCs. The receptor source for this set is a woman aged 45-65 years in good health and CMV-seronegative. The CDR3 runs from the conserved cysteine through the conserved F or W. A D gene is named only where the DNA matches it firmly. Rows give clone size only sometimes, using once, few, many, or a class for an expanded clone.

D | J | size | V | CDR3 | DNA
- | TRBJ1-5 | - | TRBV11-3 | CASSPRDRSNQPQHF | TGTGCCAGCAGCCCCAGAGACAGGAGCAATCAGCCCCAGCATTTT
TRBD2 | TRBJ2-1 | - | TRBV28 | CASSFVGREPMEGDYNEQFF | TGTGCCAGCAGTTTCGTTGGGCGGGAGCCTATGGAAGGGGACTACAATGAGCAGTTCTTC
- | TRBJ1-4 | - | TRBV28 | CASSLRAAGVFEKLFF | TGTGCCAGCAGTTTACGTGCAGCAGGGGTTTTTGAAAAACTGTTTTTT
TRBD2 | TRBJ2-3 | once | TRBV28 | CASSIPPGTSAFPYTQYF | TGTGCCAGCAGTATCCCCCCCGGGACTAGTGCGTTTCCATATACGCAGTATTTT
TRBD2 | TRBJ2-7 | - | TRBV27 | CASSGLAVYEQYF | TGTGCCAGCAGTGGTCTAGCGGTCTACGAGCAGTACTTC
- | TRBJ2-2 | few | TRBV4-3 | CASSQSVLGSPYTGELFF | TGCGCCAGCAGCCAAAGCGTCCTAGGTTCTCCTTACACCGGGGAGCTGTTTTTT
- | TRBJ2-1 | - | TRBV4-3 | CASSYSTGDNEQFF | TGCGCCAGCAGCTACTCGACAGGAGACAATGAGCAGTTCTTC
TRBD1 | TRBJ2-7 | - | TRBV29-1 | CSVAGTASYEQYF | TGCAGCGTGGCCGGGACAGCCTCCTACGAGCAGTACTTC
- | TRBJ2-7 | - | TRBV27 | CASSDPDSIYEQYF | TGTGCCAGCAGCGACCCGGACAGTATCTACGAGCAGTACTTC
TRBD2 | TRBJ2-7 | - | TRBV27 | CASSDYNKLAGGPYSPGEQYF | TGTGCCAGCAGTGATTACAATAAACTAGCGGGAGGGCCCTACTCGCCTGGGGAGCAGTACTTC
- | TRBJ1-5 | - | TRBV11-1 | CASSPGLGQPQHF | TGTGCCAGCAGCCCAGGGTTGGGACAGCCCCAGCATTTT
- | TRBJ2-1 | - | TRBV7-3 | CASSRGLPGSEQFF | TGTGCCAGCAGCAGGGGACTCCCGGGGAGTGAGCAGTTCTTC
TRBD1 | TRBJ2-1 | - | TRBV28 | CASRFPGQGINEQFF | TGTGCCAGCAGGTTTCCGGGACAGGGGATCAATGAGCAGTTCTTC
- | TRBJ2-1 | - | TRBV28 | CASSTVRESSYNEQFF | TGTGCCAGCAGTACGGTACGGGAGAGCTCCTACAATGAGCAGTTCTTC
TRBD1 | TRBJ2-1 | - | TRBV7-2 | CASSLGPTGGAGLQFF | TGTGCCAGCAGCTTAGGCCCGACAGGGGGTGCAGGGCTTCAGTTCTTC
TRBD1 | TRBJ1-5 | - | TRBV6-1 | CASRTSGQLNQPQHF | TGTGCCAGCAGAACATCGGGACAGCTCAATCAGCCCCAGCATTTT
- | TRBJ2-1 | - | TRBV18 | CASSPSRGSNNEQFF | TGTGCCAGCTCACCTTCTAGGGGGTCTAACAATGAGCAGTTCTTC
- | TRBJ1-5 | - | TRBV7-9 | CSSTQAGQPQHF | TGTTCCAGCACCCAAGCGGGCCAGCCCCAGCATTTT
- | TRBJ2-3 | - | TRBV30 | CAWSVKLVRITDTQYF | TGTGCCTGGAGTGTTAAGCTAGTCCGAATCACAGATACGCAGTATTTT
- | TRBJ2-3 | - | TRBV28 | CASTGSVSGLTDTQYF | TGTGCCAGCACTGGATCCGTTAGCGGCCTCACAGATACGCAGTATTTT
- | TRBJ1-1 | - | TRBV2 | CASGREAEAFF | TGTGCCAGCGGCAGGGAGGCTGAAGCTTTCTTT
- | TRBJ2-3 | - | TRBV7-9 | CSSSFSGEDTQYF | TGTTCCAGCAGCTTTTCCGGGGAAGATACGCAGTATTTT
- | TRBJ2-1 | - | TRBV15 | CATSTDATYNEQFF | TGTGCCACCAGCACAGACGCGACCTACAATGAGCAGTTCTTC
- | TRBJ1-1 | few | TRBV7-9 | CSSSRGFTEAFF | TGTTCCAGCAGCAGAGGTTTCACTGAAGCTTTCTTT
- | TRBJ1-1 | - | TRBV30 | CAWTGKSSWNTEAFF | TGTGCCTGGACAGGGAAGAGCTCGTGGAACACTGAAGCTTTCTTT
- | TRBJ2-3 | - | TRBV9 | CASSAHSTDTQYF | TGTGCCAGCAGCGCCCACAGTACAGATACGCAGTATTTT
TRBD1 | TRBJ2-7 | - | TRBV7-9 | CASSLAGTGSYEQYF | TGTGCCAGCAGCTTAGCAGGGACAGGGTCGTACGAGCAGTACTTC
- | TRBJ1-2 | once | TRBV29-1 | CSVGSWGVADGYTF | TGCAGCGTGGGATCGTGGGGGGTTGCGGATGGCTACACCTTC
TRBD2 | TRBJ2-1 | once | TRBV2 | CASRLAGGPYNEQFF | TGTGCCAGCAGGCTAGCGGGAGGGCCCTACAATGAGCAGTTCTTC